This T cell receptor (beta chain) was retrieved from a study of human T cells and chemical hapten exposure. Study-wide findings and caveats: Controls had significantly fewer large CDR3 similarity clusters than were formed by expanded TCRs.

Library construction involved attaching unique molecular identifiers to individual cDNA molecules, which allowed quantitative, reproducible TCR counting. From the RACE reads, TCRdb called clonotypes with MiXCR, one entry per CDR3 protein. The table shows just under 350,000 distinct CDR3 sequences, with roughly 6.9% occurring only once. Described time point: patch test 1, 2 weeks after DPC sensitization. Treatment noted: therapeutic diphenylcyclopropenone sensitization with weekly scalp DPC. This clonotype was seen many times. What it recognizes is unknown. The CDR3 length is 12 residues. CDR1 and CDR2 (germline): MNHEY, SVGAGI. Trimming took 4 bases from V and 5 from J, leaving 8 bases between them.

This receptor was obtained from a woman between 18 and 29 years old with alopecia areata. Some clones in this sample may be carry-over from other donors' samples. The input for sequencing was whole blood, taken in connection with sensitization to the hapten diphenylcyclopropenone (DPC). The V call is TRBV6-5, the J call TRBJ1-1; possible D gene TRBD1, 6 bases. The CDR3 is CASSSTGTEAFF. The CDR3, as DNA: TGTGCCAGCAGTTCCACAGGGACTGAAGCTTTCTTT.